The clone carrying this T cell receptor (beta chain) was detected only a few times. Its target is unknown. A second 7 to 11 cycle PCR used barcoded and J-beta primers. Any given sample supplied a minimum of 2.5 million CDR3-containing paired-end reads. TCRdb reprocessed the 5' RACE reads via MiXCR and lists one record per CDR3 protein. The sample carries about 780,000 distinct CDR3 sequences, 35% to 50% recorded once. This entry belongs to a study of blood T cells in healthy people across ages. Study outcomes and limitations: Naive T cell percentage and TCR beta diversity correlated strongly. PBMCs were not sorted, which prevented a conclusive comparison of naive versus antigen-experienced cells.

Germline V gene data show CDR1 as DFQATT and CDR2 as SNEGSKA (reference sequence). The V gene lost 2 bases and the J gene lost 0 bases, with 10 bases spanning the gap. This CDR3 is 14 amino acids long. Extracted total RNA amounted to at least 5.5 micrograms for each sample. Input material: blood. This clonotype originated in an elderly man in good health. This chain uses TRBV20-1 with TRBJ1-1; D possibly corresponds to TRBD1 (6 bases). CDR3 protein: CSARSGQMNTEAFF. As DNA, the CDR3 is TGCAGTGCTAGATCCGGACAGATGAACACTGAAGCTTTCTTT.